This T cell receptor beta chain comes out of a study of control samples from healthy donors and cancer patients. TCRdb's table, derived via immunoSEQ multiplex PCR, lists solely in-frame clones and lacks some. The table shows some 90,000 clones, with around 86% occurring only once. CDR3 length equals 13 residues. Trimming removed 3 bases from V and 6 bases from J; junction bases left unmatched: 4. The rearrangement uses TRBV12-3 or TRBV12-4 and TRBJ2-5, with 7 nucleotides matching TRBD1. The sequence derives from a woman aged 50 to 65 in good health. The material sequenced was blood. In DNA form, the CDR3 reads TGTGCCAGCAGTTTTGGACAGGCAAAGACCCAGTACTTC. It codes for CASSFGQAKTQYF.